This T cell receptor beta chain comes out of a study of blood T cells in healthy people across ages (dated by TCRdb to the mid-2010s). About the study as a whole: In model experiments, template switching captured about one uniquely barcoded TCR beta cDNA molecule for every two T cells. Age-related changes in TCR beta repertoire diversity were measured in the study by deep sequencing normalized with unique cDNA molecular identifiers. Donors were grouped into four age groups: young (average roughly 17 years), middle-aged (roughly 40), aged (around 60) and long-lived (over 80). Two additional independent replicas of 1 million unique cDNA reads from the same blood draw were analyzed for two donors (one aged 18 to 30 and one aged 80 or older).

Receptor amplification or capture employed 5' RACE. Sequencing was carried out with an Illumina HiSeq 2500. The second PCR ran for about 6 to 11 cycles and used a J-beta primer mix along with a sample-barcoded 5' primer. A unique molecular identifier was introduced onto each TCR beta cDNA molecule by a template-switch 5' adaptor carrying 12 random nucleotides. Each sample yielded at least 2.5 million CDR3-containing paired-end reads. All of the RNA was converted into first-strand cDNA using the Mint cDNA synthesis kit, with a TRBC-specific oligonucleotide serving as the primer. Following uracil-DNA glycosylase treatment, all cDNA underwent a first 18-cycle PCR with the universal primers M1SS and BC2_uni_R. For the original study's pipeline: For normalization, 1 million high-quality reads were randomly selected from each sample, with every read carrying a distinct molecular identifier. Reads sharing molecular identifiers were discarded rather than binned into consensus sequences. MiTCR, run with a Q25 quality threshold and the strictest error-elimination algorithm, handled CDR3 identification, clonotype clustering and error correction. A nonparametric unseen species model using Euler transformation provided a lower-bound estimate of total TCR beta diversity. TCRdb ran its own pipeline on the public reads, namely fastp trimming at Q25 and MiXCR clone calling, and kept in-frame beta chains. Rows are combined by CDR3 protein, so each entry shows the most common genes and DNA. TCRdb's processing, not the study's, gives the V and J calls here. In all, the sample holds about 800,000 distinct CDR3 sequences, and approximately 25% of those were seen once. Approximately 4% of the sample is held by the ten biggest clonotypes.

Per the germline V gene (reference sequence), SEHNR is the CDR1 and FQNEAQ is the CDR2. Trimming removed 11 bases from V and 6 bases from J, leaving 23 bases between the germline ends. The CDR3, from cysteine to phenylalanine, totals 15 residues. Here the CDR3 DNA is all that survives: 45 bases in frame from base 1. This clonotype has a handful of counts. Its antigen specificity is not known. No much larger clonotype is one base removed from it; base qualities were not supplied. Donors were a few dozen systemically healthy Caucasian individuals from Russia aged 6 to 90 years. Each donor gave roughly 9.5 milliliters of peripheral blood, collected into EDTA-treated Vacutainer tubes. Ficoll-Paque density-gradient centrifugation was used to isolate PBMCs, with at least 6 million per sample. Total RNA, at least 6 micrograms per sample, was extracted from PBMCs with Trizol reagent. For every donor, flow cytometry on a PBMC aliquot measured the percentage of naive CD45RAhigh/CD27high T cells.

The full study reports these points: Conclusive comparison of naive and antigen-experienced compartments was prevented by the profiling of bulk unsorted PBMCs. Observed TCR beta diversity per million T cells fell roughly linearly with age, and a significant reduction was already apparent by age roughly 40. Because the CMV infection status of the donors was unknown, age-related changes in expanded clonotypes may potentially have been confounded. There was a strong correlation between observed TCR beta diversity and the percentage of naive T cells measured by flow cytometry. Estimates of total diversity based on one million sequenced T cells were considered lower bounds and underestimates. Compared with the aged group, the long-lived group had more naive CD4+ T cells, fewer expanded clones and increased TCR diversity, suggesting age selection.

The same sample was also used in a study of T cells of mothers and their children. In that second paper, the authors write: Nine systemically healthy Caucasian individuals, comprising three mothers and their six children, were included as donors. cDNA synthesis used all of the extracted RNA, with 1.5 ug of RNA in each 15 ul reaction. In the second PCR, sample barcodes and 2-4 random nucleotides were introduced via the M1S primer. Over 8 million TCR beta CDR3 reads came from each mother, compared with some 3 million reads from each child. TCR recombination output is similarly shaped by thymic selection in related and unrelated pairs, with a minor effect exerted by inherited differences. Normalized repertoire overlap in related mother-child pairs was always slightly higher than in unrelated mother-child pairs, but the difference was never significant. With a sensitivity of roughly 93 clones per million clonotypes, no persistent microchimeric T cell clones were detected. The study used deep NGS to compare TCR beta repertoires of mothers and children, seeking features distinguishing related mother-child pairs from unrelated individuals. The mean age was roughly 44 +/- 4 years for the mothers and 11 +/- 4 years for the children. Libraries were sequenced on Illumina HiSeq 2000 with 100+100 nt paired-end reads after adapter ligation with NEBNext reagents. Mother and child libraries were prepared a month apart and sequenced in separate runs to prevent cross-contamination. For each donor, between about 500,000 and 2,200,000 distinct TCR beta clonotypes were identified. Naive TCR beta clonotypes were estimated from low-frequency clonotypes matched to each donor's FACS-determined naive share, without sorting.

The specimen sequenced was blood. This sequence was found in a boy between 10 and 17 years old in good health. The rearrangement combines TRBV7-9 with TRBJ1-3, with no confidently assigned D gene. The CDR3 in this case is CAAAAVALLENTIYF. The nucleotides are TGTGCCGCCGCTGCAGTAGCACTCCTGGAAAACACCATATATTTT.